This TCR beta chain was profiled in a study of T cell changes during pregnancy in multiple sclerosis. CDR1 and CDR2 from the germline V gene are SGHRS and YFSETQ. The ends were cut back, 0 bases at V and 1 base at J, with 7 bases in the middle. This CDR3 has 14 residues. Sequencing used immunoSEQ multiplex PCR; TCRdb keeps in-frame clones, though not all of them. The sample consists of about 52,000 clones, around 90% of them appearing once. This TCR derives from a female donor with multiple sclerosis, enrolled in a pregnancy study. Here the sequenced sample was CD4+ T cells from peripheral blood mononuclear cells, taken before pregnancy. This chain uses TRBV5-1 with TRBJ2-5; a weak D match, TRBD1 (5 bases). For the CDR3, the DNA is TGCGCCAGCAGCTTGGGCAGGGCCCAAGAGACCCAGTACTTC. It specifies CASSLGRAQETQYF.